The T cell receptor beta chain described here comes from a study of human T cells and chemical hapten exposure. Study-wide points: Having alopecia, the donors may differ immunologically from healthy people.

As to time point: patch test 3, about 24 weeks after DPC sensitization. Treatment specified: therapeutic diphenylcyclopropenone sensitization with weekly scalp DPC. Staff drew blood before applying each patch test. It was the library that attached unique molecular identifiers to individual cDNA molecules. TCRdb reprocessed the RACE reads via MiXCR and lists one record per CDR3 protein. The sample lists approximately 97,000 distinct CDR3 sequences, about 28% occurring once. With respect to this clonotype: Its antigen is not identified.

V gave up 2 bases and J gave up 5 bases; unmatched junction bases: 6. Germline V gives CDR1 MNHEY, CDR2 SVGAGI. The CDR3 contains 15 residues. The chain joins TRBV6-5 to TRBJ2-7, with 10 bases that match TRBD2. Source: whole blood, taken in connection with sensitization to the hapten diphenylcyclopropenone (DPC). The receptor was isolated from a man aged 35-49 years with alopecia areata. Some clones in this sample may be carry-over from other donors' samples. CDR3 loop: CASSYRSGRAHEQYF. The DNA of the CDR3 is TGTGCCAGCAGTTACCGGAGCGGGAGGGCCCACGAGCAGTACTTC.